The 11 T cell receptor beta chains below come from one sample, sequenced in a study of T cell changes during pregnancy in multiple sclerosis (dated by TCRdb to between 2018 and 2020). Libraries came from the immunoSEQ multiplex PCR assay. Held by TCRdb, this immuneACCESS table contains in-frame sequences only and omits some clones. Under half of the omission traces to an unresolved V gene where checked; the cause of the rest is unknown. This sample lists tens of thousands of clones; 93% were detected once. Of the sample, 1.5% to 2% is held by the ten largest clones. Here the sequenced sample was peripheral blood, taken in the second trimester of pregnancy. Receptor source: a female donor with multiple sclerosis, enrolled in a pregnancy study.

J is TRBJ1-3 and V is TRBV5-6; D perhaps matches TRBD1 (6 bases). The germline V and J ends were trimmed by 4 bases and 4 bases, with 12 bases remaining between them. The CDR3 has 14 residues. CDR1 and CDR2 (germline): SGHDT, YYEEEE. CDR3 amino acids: CASSHQGYGNTIYF. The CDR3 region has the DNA TGTGCCAGCAGCCACCAGGGGTACGGAAACACCATATATTTT.

Here the CDR3 reads CATNTGTANEKLFF. CDR3 DNA sequence: TGTGCCACCAACACCGGGACAGCAAATGAAAAACTGTTTTTT. V is TRBV2 and J is TRBJ1-4; TRBD1 agrees at 7 bases. The CDR3 is 14 residues long. Germline V gene data show CDR1 as SNHLY and CDR2 as FYNNEI. V was pared by 10 bases and J by 5 bases, with 10 bases of the junction left unmatched.

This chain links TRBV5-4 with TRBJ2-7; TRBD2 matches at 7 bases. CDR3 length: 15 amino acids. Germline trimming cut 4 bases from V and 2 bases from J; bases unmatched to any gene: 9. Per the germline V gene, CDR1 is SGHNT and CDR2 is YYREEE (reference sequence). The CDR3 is CASSHGTTSTYEQYF. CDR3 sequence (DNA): TGTGCCAGCAGCCACGGGACTACCTCTACCTACGAGCAGTACTTC.

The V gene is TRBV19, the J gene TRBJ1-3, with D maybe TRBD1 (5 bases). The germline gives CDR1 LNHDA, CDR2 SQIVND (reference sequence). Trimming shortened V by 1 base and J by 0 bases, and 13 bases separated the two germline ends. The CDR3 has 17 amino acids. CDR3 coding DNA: TGTGCCAGTAGTATAGGTCCCCGGGGGTACTCTGGAAACACCATATATTTT. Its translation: CASSIGPRGYSGNTIYF.

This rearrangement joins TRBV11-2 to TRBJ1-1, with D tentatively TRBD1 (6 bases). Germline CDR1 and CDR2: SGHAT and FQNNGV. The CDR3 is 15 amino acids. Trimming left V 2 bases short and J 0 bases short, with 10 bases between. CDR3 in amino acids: CASSLRTVMNTEAFF. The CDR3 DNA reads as TGTGCCAGCAGCTTAAGGACAGTAATGAACACTGAAGCTTTCTTT.

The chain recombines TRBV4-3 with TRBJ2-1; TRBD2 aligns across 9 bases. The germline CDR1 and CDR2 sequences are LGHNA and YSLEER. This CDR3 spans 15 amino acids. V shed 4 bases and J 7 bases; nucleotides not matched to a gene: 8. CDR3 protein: CASSPAAGGWNEQFF. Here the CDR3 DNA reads TGCGCCAGCAGCCCGGCAGCGGGAGGATGGAATGAGCAGTTCTTC.

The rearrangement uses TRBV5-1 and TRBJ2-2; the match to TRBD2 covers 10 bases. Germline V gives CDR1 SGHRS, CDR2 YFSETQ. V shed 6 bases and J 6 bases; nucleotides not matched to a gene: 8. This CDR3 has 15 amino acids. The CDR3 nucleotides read TGCGCCAGCACCCTAGCGGGAGTAGAGGCCGGGGAGCTGTTTTTT. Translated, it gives CASTLAGVEAGELFF. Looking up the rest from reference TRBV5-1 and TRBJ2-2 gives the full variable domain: KAGVTQTPRYLIKTRGQQVTLSCSPISGHRSVSWYQQTPGQGLQFLFEYFSETQRNKGNFPGRFSGRQFSNSRSEMNVSTLELGDSALYLCASTLAGVEAGELFFGEGSRLTVL.

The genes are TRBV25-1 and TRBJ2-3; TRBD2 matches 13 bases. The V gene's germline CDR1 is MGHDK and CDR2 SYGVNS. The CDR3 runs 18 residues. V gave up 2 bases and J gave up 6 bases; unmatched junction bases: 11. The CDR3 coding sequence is TGTGCCAGCAGTGAACCCTACAGACTAGCGGGAGGTGCGGATACGCAGTATTTT. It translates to CASSEPYRLAGGADTQYF.

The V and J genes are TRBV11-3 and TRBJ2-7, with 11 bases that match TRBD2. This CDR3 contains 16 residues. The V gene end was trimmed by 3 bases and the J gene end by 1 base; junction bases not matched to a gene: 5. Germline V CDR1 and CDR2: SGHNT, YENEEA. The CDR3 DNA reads TGTGCCAGCAGCTTCCCGGGACTAGCGGCGTCCTACGAGCAGTACTTC. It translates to CASSFPGLAASYEQYF.

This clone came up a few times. The CDR3 DNA sequence: TGTGCCAGCAGTCCTTCCCCGGAGACGAACACTGAAGCTTTCTTT. Its translation is CASSPSPETNTEAFF. The chain joins TRBV2 to TRBJ1-1; no definite D call. V was trimmed by 5 bases and J by 1 base, leaving 14 bases between them. Germline CDR1 is SNHLY and CDR2 is FYNNEI. The CDR3 contains 15 residues.

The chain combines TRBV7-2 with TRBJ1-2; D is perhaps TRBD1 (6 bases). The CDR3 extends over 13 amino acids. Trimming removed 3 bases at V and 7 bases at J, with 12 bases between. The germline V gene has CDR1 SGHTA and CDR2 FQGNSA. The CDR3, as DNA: TGTGCCAGCAGCTTCGAGACAGGATCTGGCTACACCTTC. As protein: CASSFETGSGYTF. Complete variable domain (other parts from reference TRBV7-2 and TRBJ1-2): GAGVSQSPSNKVTEKGKDVELRCDPISGHTALYWYRQSLGQGLEFLIYFQGNSAPDKSGLPSDRFSAERTGGSVSTLTIQRTQQEDSAVYLCASSFETGSGYTFGSGTRLTVV.